These 19 T cell receptor beta chains share one sample of origin, sequenced in a study of T cell repertoires in ileal Crohn's disease. Some clones are missing from TCRdb's copy, which holds only in-frame ones; the method was immunoSEQ multiplex PCR. Of about 62,000 clones listed, approximately 91% were seen once; the top ten hold about 2.1%. Stated time point: neoterminal ileum biopsy at postoperative endoscopy, about 6 months after surgery. Sequencing was carried out using ileal tissue. These receptors originate from an adult with Crohn's disease.

This clone was seen a few times. The chain couples TRBV5-5 to TRBJ2-7; TRBD1 is a possible D gene (5 bases). Trimming took off 2 bases at V and 7 bases at J, with 16 bases between the two ends. Germline V CDR1 and CDR2: SGHKS, YYEKEE (reference sequence). The CDR3 covers 14 residues. This chain's CDR3 is CASSFRAGNGEQYV. The CDR3 nucleotides are TGTGCCAGCAGCTTTCGGGCAGGGAATGGAGAGCAGTACGTC.

This clone has only one observation. The chain couples TRBV18 to TRBJ1-5, with D possibly being TRBD1 (5 bases). Germline-derived CDR1 and CDR2 are KGHSH and LQKENI. Trimming removed 4 bases at V and 1 base at J, with 17 bases between. The CDR3 is 17 residues long. The CDR3 DNA is TGTGCCAGCTCACTGACGTCTGCGGGGGGGAGCAATCAGCCCCAGCATTTT. Residues: CASSLTSAGGSNQPQHF.

J is TRBJ2-2 and V is TRBV2; possible D gene TRBD2, 5 bases. Trimming pared 6 bases from V and 5 bases from J, leaving 16 bases between. The CDR3 has 15 residues. Germline assignment: CDR1 SNHLY and CDR2 FYNNEI. This CDR3 reads CASSRTSPGTGELFF. The CDR3 DNA is TGTGCCAGCAGCCGGACTTCCCCGGGGACCGGGGAGCTGTTTTTT.

The chain links TRBV10-3 to TRBJ2-7; D may be TRBD2 (5 bases). V was cut by 1 base and J by 7 bases, with 11 bases left in between. Germline CDR1 and CDR2: ENHRY and SYGVKD. The CDR3 covers 13 residues. CDR3 amino acids: CAISELDSEEQYV. In DNA, the CDR3 is TGTGCCATCAGTGAGTTGGACTCAGAAGAGCAGTACGTC.

On this clone: This sample includes further DNA sequences coding for the same CDR3. The chain has TRBV5-1 and TRBJ2-2, with TRBD1 identical over 7 bases. The CDR3 consists of 15 residues. Trimming removed 4 bases from V and 0 bases from J; junction bases left unmatched: 3. The germline CDR1 and CDR2 sequences are SGHRS and YFSETQ. The CDR3 region is CASSLTGANTGELFF. CDR3 DNA sequence: TGCGCCAGCAGCCTCACAGGGGCGAACACCGGGGAGCTGTTTTTT.

The CDR3 protein is CASKGLFHSYEQYF. The DNA of the CDR3 is TGTGCCAGCAAAGGACTTTTTCACTCCTACGAGCAGTACTTC. J is TRBJ2-7 and V is TRBV6-5, with D perhaps TRBD2 (5 bases). The CDR3 totals 14 residues. In germline, CDR1 is MNHEY, CDR2 SVGAGI. V gave up 7 bases and J gave up 0 bases, with 13 bases separating them.

The rearrangement links TRBV27 to TRBJ1-5; D might be TRBD1 (5 bases). This CDR3 has 15 amino acids. Trimming pared 6 bases from V and 6 bases from J, leaving 18 bases between. CDR1 MNHEY and CDR2 SMNVEV come from the germline V gene (reference sequence). The CDR3 protein is CASSPRRGSGQPQHF. CDR3 DNA: TGTGCCAGCAGCCCTCGTCGGGGGTCGGGTCAGCCCCAGCATTTT.

The CDR3 DNA reads TGTGCCAGCAGTTACTACTTCGGTCTTTTCCAGTTCTTC. This encodes CASSYYFGLFQFF. The rearrangement joins TRBV6-5 to TRBJ2-1; no firm D call. Germline values: CDR1 MNHEY, CDR2 SVGAGI. The length of the CDR3 is 13 residues. V was clipped by 1 base and J by 13 bases, with 14 bases between them.

This clone has more than one count but fewer than ten. The chain couples TRBV6-5 to TRBJ1-6, with 8 bases that match TRBD1. Germline values: CDR1 MNHEY, CDR2 SVGAGI. The CDR3 length is 16 residues. The trim removed 4 bases at V and 8 bases at J, leaving 10 bases unmatched. The CDR3 DNA reads TGTGCCAGCAGTTCGCGACCGGGACAGGCCTATTCACCCCTCCACTTT. Amino acid sequence: CASSSRPGQAYSPLHF.

The V gene is TRBV7-2, the J gene TRBJ1-1; TRBD1 matches at 8 bases. This CDR3 region has 14 residues. With V trimmed by 3 bases and J by 4 bases, 4 bases remained unmatched. Germline V gene sequence: CDR1 SGHTA, CDR2 FQGNSA. The CDR3 nucleotides read TGTGCCAGCAGCTTTGGACAGGGCTCCACTGAAGCTTTCTTT. It codes for CASSFGQGSTEAFF. The whole variable domain, remainder taken from reference TRBV7-2 and TRBJ1-1, is GAGVSQSPSNKVTEKGKDVELRCDPISGHTALYWYRQSLGQGLEFLIYFQGNSAPDKSGLPSDRFSAERTGGSVSTLTIQRTQQEDSAVYLCASSFGQGSTEAFFGQGTRLTVV.

The chain recombines TRBV11-3 with TRBJ2-7; weak D call: TRBD1 (5 bases). Germline-derived CDR1 and CDR2 are SGHNT and YENEEA. V lost 1 base to trimming and J lost 3 bases, with 10 bases between them. CDR3 length equals 14 residues. CDR3 bases: TGTGCCAGCAGCTTAGGTTTAGGGGACTACGAGCAGTACTTC. Its translation is CASSLGLGDYEQYF.

This chain links TRBV5-6 with TRBJ2-1; possibly TRBD2 for D (5 bases). Germline V gene data show CDR1 as SGHDT and CDR2 as YYEEEE. The V gene lost 0 bases and the J gene lost 12 bases, with 7 bases spanning the gap. The CDR3 contains 11 residues. CDR3: CASSLDRGQFF. The CDR3 nucleotides read TGTGCCAGCAGCTTGGACCGGGGGCAGTTCTTC.

The chain joins TRBV28 to TRBJ2-1, with TRBD2 matching 9 bases. This CDR3 spans 16 amino acids. The germline gives CDR1 MDHEN, CDR2 SYDVKM. Trimming at V came to 5 bases and at J to 6 bases, leaving 11 bases not matched to a gene. The CDR3 sequence: CASSIQGLARINEQFF. Written as DNA, the CDR3 is TGTGCCAGCAGTATACAGGGACTAGCAAGAATCAATGAGCAGTTCTTC.

This chain links TRBV9 with TRBJ2-3; 7 nucleotides agree with TRBD2. V lost 2 bases and J lost 1; bases outside the gene matches: 10. The germline CDR1 and CDR2 sequences are SGDLS and YYNGEE. The CDR3 runs to 17 residues. CDR3 nucleotide sequence: TGTGCCAGCAGCGTCGAGGGAGGGTTCTTCCGCACAGATACGCAGTATTTT. Amino acids: CASSVEGGFFRTDTQYF.

The gene calls are TRBV6-1 and TRBJ1-2; D unclear. Germline V gene data show CDR1 as MNHNS and CDR2 as SASEGT. Trimming removed 8 bases from V and 8 bases from J, with 15 bases in between. This CDR3 is 12 amino acids long. CDR3 sequence reads: CASRTTISGYTF. CDR3 nucleotide sequence: TGTGCCAGCCGTACAACGATTTCGGGCTACACCTTC.

The gene calls are TRBV10-1 and TRBJ2-2; D gene ambiguous. There are 14 residues in the CDR3. The V and J ends lost 4 bases and 1 base respectively, with 7 bases between them. CDR1 and CDR2 from the germline V gene are WNHNN and SYGVQD (reference sequence). The CDR3 spells CASSVIRNTGELFF. The CDR3 DNA follows: TGCGCCAGCAGTGTTATTAGGAACACCGGGGAGCTGTTTTTT.

This clone came up once. The chain recombines TRBV6-6 with TRBJ2-2; TRBD1 might be the D (6 bases). V shed 8 bases and J shed 4 bases, with 20 bases lying between them. Germline CDR1 is MNHNY and CDR2 is SVGAGI (reference sequence). This CDR3 region has 16 residues. The CDR3 DNA is TGTGCCAGCCGACCTGCAGGGGTTGGACGCACCGGGGAGCTGTTTTTT. It yields the protein CASRPAGVGRTGELFF.

This sequence joins TRBV7-2 and TRBJ1-5, with 11 positions matching TRBD1. The CDR3 has 15 residues. Germline assignment: CDR1 SGHTA and CDR2 FQGNSA. J lost 6 bases, V lost 1 base, and 2 bases had no gene match. CDR3 bases: TGTGCCAGCAGCTTAGTCGGGACAGGGGGTCAGCCCCAGCATTTT. Translating it yields CASSLVGTGGQPQHF.

This clone was seen just once. The chain joins TRBV4-3 to TRBJ2-1, with 13 bases that match TRBD2. The V and J ends lost 4 bases and 9 bases, in that order; junction bases with no gene match: 3. The germline V gene encodes CDR1 LGHNA and CDR2 YSLEER. The CDR3 spans 14 residues. CDR3 nucleotide sequence: TGCGCCAGCAGCCTCGGACTAGCGGGAGCTGAGCAGTTCTTC. It specifies CASSLGLAGAEQFF.